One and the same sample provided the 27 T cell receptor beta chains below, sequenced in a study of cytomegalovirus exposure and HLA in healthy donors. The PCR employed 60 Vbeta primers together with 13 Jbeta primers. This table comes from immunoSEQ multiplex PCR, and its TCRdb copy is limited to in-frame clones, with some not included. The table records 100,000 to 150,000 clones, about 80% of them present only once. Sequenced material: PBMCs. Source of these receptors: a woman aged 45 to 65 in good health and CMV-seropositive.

CDR3 bases: TGTGCCAGTAGTATTTCGGGGCGGGACGGCTACACCTTC. As protein: CASSISGRDGYTF. This sequence joins TRBV19 and TRBJ1-2, with a possible D match to TRBD1 (5 bases). The germline CDR1 and CDR2 sequences are LNHDA and SQIVND (reference sequence). Trimming took 3 bases from V and 8 from J, leaving 13 bases between them. The CDR3 is 13 residues long.

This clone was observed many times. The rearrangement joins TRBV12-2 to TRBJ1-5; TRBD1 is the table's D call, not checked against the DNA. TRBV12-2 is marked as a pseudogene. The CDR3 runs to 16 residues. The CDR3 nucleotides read TGTGCAAGTCGCTTGGAACAGGTTTATAGCAATCAGCCCCAGCATTTT. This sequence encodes CASRLEQVYSNQPQHF.

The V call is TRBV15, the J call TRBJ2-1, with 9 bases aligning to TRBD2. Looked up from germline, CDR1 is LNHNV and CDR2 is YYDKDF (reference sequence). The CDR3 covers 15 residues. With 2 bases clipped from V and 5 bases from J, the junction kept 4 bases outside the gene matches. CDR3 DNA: TGTGCCACCAGCAGAACGGGACTAGCCAACAATGAGCAGTTCTTC. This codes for CATSRTGLANNEQFF.

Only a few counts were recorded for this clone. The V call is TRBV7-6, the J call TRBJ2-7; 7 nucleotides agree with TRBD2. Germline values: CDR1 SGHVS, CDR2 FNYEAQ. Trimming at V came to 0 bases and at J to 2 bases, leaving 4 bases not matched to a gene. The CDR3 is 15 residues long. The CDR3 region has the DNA TGTGCCAGCAGCTTAGCCCACGGGGGGACCTACGAGCAGTACTTC. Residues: CASSLAHGGTYEQYF.

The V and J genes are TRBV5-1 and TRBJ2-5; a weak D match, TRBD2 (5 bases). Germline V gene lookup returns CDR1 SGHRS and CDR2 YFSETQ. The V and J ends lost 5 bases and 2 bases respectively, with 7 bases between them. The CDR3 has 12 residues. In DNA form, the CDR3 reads TGCGCCAGCAGACTAGGACAAGAGACCCAGTACTTC. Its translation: CASRLGQETQYF.

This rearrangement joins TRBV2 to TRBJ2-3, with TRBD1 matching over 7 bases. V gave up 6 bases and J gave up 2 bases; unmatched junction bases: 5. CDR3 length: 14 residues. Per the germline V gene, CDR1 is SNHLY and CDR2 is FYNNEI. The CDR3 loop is CASRKTGNTDTQYF. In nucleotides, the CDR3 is TGTGCCAGCAGGAAGACAGGGAACACAGATACGCAGTATTTT.

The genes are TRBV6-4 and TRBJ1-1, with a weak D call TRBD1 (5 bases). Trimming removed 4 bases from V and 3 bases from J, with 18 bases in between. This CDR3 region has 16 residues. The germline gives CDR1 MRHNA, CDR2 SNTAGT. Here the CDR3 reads CASSGFAGSEDTEAFF. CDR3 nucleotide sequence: TGTGCCAGCAGTGGATTCGCAGGGTCCGAGGACACTGAAGCTTTCTTT.

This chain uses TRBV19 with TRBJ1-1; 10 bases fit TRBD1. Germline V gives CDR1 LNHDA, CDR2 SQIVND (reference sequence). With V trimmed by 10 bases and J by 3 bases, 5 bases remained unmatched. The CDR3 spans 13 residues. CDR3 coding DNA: TGTGCCATCTCGACAGGGGGCTACACTGAAGCTTTCTTT. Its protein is CAISTGGYTEAFF.

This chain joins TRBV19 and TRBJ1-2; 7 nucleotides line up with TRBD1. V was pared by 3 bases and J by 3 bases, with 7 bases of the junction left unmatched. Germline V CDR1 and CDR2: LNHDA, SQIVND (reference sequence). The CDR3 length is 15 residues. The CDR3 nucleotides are TGTGCCAGTAGTATTGGTCAGGGGGACTACTATGGCTACACCTTC. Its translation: CASSIGQGDYYGYTF.

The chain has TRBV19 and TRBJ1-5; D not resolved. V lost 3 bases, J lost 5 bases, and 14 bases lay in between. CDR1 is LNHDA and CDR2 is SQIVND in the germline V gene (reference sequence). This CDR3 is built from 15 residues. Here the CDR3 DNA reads TGTGCCAGTAGTATTCAGTTGAGGGTCCATCAGCCCCAGCATTTT. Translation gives CASSIQLRVHQPQHF.

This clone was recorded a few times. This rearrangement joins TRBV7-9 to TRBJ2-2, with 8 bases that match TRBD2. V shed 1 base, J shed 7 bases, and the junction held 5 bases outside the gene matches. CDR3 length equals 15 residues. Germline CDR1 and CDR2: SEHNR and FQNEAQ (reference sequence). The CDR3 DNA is TGTGCCAGCAGCTTAGGAGCGGGAGCAGGCGGGGAGCTGTTTTTT. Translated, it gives CASSLGAGAGGELFF.

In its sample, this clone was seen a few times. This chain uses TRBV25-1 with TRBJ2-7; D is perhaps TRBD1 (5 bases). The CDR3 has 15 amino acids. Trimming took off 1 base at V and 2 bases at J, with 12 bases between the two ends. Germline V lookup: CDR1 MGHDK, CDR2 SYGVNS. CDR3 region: CASSESGRAAYEQYF. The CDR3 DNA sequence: TGTGCCAGCAGTGAATCCGGCAGGGCCGCCTACGAGCAGTACTTC.

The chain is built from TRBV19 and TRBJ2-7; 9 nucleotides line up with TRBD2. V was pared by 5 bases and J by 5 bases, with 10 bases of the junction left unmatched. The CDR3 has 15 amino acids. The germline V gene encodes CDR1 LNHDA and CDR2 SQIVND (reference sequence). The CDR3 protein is CASSPQRGAGHEQYF. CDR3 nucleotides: TGTGCCAGTAGTCCGCAGCGGGGGGCTGGGCACGAGCAGTACTTC.

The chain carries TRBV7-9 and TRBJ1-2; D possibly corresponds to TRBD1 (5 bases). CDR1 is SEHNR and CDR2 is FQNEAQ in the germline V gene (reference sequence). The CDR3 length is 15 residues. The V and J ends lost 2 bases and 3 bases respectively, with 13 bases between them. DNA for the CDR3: TGTGCCAGCAGCTTAATGGGGCTCCCGGACTATGGCTACACCTTC. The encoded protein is CASSLMGLPDYGYTF. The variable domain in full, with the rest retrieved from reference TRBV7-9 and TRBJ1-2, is DTGVSQNPRHKITKRGQNVTFRCDPISEHNRLYWYRQTLGQGPEFLTYFQNEAQLEKSRLLSDRFSAERPKGSFSTLEIQRTEQGDSAMYLCASSLMGLPDYGYTFGSGTRLTVV.

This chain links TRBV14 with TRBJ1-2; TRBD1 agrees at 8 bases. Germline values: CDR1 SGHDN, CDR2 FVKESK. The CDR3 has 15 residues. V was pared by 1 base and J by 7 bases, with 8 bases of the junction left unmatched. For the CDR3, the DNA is TGTGCCAGCAGCCAAGTACTAAGTACAGGGGGTGGCTACACCTTC. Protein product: CASSQVLSTGGGYTF.

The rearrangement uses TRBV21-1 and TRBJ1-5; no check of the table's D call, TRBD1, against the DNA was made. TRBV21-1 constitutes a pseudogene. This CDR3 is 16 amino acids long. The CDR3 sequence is CASSKGTGDSNQPQHF. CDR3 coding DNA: TGTGCCAGCAGCAAAGGGACAGGGGATAGCAATCAGCCCCAGCATTTT.

CDR3 sequence: CASRTGTSGWETQYF. In nucleotides, the CDR3 is TGTGCCAGCAGGACCGGGACTAGCGGTTGGGAGACCCAGTACTTC. The V gene is TRBV7-2, the J gene TRBJ2-5, with 11 bases that match TRBD2. Germline CDR1 reads SGHTA; CDR2 reads FQGNSA. With 6 bases clipped from V and 5 bases from J, the junction kept 8 bases outside the gene matches. The CDR3 covers 15 residues.

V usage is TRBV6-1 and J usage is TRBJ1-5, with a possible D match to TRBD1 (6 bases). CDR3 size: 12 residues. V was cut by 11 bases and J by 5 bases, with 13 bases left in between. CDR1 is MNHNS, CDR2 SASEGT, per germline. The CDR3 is CAGNSGDQPQHF. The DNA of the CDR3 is TGTGCCGGTAATTCAGGGGATCAGCCCCAGCATTTT.

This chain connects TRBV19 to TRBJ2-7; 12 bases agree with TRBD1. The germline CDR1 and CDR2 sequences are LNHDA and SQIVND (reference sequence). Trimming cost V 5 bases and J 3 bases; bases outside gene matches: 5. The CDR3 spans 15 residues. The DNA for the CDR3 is TGTGCCAGTAGTTATGGGACAGGGGGCTTCTACGAGCAGTACTTC. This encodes CASSYGTGGFYEQYF.

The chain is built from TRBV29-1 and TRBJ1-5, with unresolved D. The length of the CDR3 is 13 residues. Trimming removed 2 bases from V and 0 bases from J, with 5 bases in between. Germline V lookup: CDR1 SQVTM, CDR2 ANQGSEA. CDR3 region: CSVETDSNQPQHF. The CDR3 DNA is TGCAGCGTTGAAACAGATAGCAATCAGCCCCAGCATTTT.

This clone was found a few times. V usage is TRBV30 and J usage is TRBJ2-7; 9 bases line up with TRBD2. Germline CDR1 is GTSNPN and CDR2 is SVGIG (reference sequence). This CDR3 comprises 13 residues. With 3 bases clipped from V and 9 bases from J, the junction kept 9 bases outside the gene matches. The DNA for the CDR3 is TGTGCCTGGAGGGGCCTAGCGGGACTAGCGCAGTACTTC. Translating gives CAWRGLAGLAQYF.

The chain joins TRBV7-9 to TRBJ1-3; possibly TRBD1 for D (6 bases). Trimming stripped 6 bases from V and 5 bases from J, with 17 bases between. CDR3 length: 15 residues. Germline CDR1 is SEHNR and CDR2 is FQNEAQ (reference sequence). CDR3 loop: CASRPDRLRRNTIYF. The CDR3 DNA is TGTGCCAGCAGACCTGACAGGTTGAGGCGAAACACCATATATTTT.

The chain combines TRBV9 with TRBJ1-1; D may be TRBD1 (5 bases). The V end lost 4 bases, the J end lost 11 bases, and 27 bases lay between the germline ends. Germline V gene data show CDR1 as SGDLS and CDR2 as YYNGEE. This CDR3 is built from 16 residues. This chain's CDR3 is CASSPAGEGPGGEAFF. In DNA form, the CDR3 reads TGTGCCAGCAGCCCCGCGGGCGAGGGCCCTGGGGGGGAGGCTTTCTTT.

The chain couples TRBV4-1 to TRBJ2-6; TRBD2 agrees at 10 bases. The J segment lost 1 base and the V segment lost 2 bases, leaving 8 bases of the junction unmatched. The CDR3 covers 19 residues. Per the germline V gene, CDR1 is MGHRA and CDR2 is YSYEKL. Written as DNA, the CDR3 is TGCGCCAGCAGCCAACGAAATAGCGGGGGGCCGTCTGGGGCCAACGTCCTGACTTTC. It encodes CASSQRNSGGPSGANVLTF.

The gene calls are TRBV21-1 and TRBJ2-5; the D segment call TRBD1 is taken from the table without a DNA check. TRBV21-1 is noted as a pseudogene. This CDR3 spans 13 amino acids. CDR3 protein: CASAQQGQETQYF. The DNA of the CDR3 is TGTGCCAGCGCTCAACAGGGTCAAGAGACCCAGTACTTC.

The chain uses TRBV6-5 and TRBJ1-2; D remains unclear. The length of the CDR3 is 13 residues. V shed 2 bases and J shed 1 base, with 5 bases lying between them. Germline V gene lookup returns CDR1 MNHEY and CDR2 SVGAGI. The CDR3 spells CASSYTDNYGYTF. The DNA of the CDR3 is TGTGCCAGCAGTTACACAGATAACTATGGCTACACCTTC.

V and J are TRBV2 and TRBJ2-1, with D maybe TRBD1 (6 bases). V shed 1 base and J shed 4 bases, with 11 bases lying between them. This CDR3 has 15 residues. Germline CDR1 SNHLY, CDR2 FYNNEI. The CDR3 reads CASSEGQVFYNEQFF. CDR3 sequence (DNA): TGTGCCAGCAGTGAAGGACAGGTATTTTACAATGAGCAGTTCTTC.